This T cell receptor (beta chain) was captured by sequencing in a study of beta chain features in type 1 diabetes. Expressed TCRB transcripts were sequenced because the entire RNA isolate underwent reverse transcription. Naive, central memory and regulatory T cell samples produced a mean of around 4 million reads. The assay was immunoSEQ multiplex PCR, and TCRdb's table has in-frame clones only and misses some. The sample shows about 740,000 clones, under 15% of them seen only once. Study-level results: cDNA-based reads could over-represent cells with high TCR expression. People with Type 1 diabetes carried modestly yet significantly shorter TCRB CDR3s in all four CD4+ subsets.

In the case of this clone: Its antigen is currently unknown.

This CDR3 contains 15 residues. The germline V gene has CDR1 SGHTA and CDR2 FQGNSA. J lost 0 bases, V lost 5 bases, and 6 bases had no gene match. The clonotype originates from a man aged 18 to 30 with type 1 diabetes. The rearrangement links TRBV7-2 to TRBJ2-7, with 8 bases that match TRBD2. Sequences were obtained from naive CD4+ T cells from blood. The CDR3 DNA follows: TGTGCCAGCAGCATCACGGGGGGGGCCTCCTACGAGCAGTACTTC. The encoded protein is CASSITGGASYEQYF.